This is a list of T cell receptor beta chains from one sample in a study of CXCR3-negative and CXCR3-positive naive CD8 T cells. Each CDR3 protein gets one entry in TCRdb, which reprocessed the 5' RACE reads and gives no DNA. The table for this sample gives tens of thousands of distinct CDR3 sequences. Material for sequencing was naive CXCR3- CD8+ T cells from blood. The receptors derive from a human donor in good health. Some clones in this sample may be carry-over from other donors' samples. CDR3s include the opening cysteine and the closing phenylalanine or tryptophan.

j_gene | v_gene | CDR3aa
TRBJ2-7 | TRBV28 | CASTGDQPFYEQYF
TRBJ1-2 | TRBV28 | CASTSAPGKGYTF
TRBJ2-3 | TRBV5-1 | CASSWGPTDTQYF
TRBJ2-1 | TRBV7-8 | CASSHGQGADNEQFF
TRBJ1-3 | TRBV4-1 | CASSQEGPDRDSGNTIYF
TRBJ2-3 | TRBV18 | CASSPRRSGTADTQYF
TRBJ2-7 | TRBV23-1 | CASSHRSEGKAYEQYF
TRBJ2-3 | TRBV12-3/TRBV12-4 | CASSLLRGGPTDTQYF
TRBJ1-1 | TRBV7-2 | CASSLGWGSTEAFF
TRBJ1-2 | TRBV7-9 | CASPTDGFFGYTF
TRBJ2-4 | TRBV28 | CASSLDLDRDVAKNIQYF
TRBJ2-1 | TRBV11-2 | CASSLGRTSGRHGYNEQFF
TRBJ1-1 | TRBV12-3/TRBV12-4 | CASSPAGAGYTEAFF
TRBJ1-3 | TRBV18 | CASSPPPGSGNTIYF
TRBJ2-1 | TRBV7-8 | CASSHLPSPGVVDEQFF
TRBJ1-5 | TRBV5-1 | CASREGLGNQPQHF
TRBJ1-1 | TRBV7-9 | CASSPGATEAFF
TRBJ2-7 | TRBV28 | CASSFNPLQDEQYF
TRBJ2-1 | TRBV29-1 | CSVAGGGEPPGQFF
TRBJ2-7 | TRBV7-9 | CASSTRTSGSPSYEQYF
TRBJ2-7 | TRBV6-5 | CASSHDRIEQYF
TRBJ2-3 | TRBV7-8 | CASSFYPTGRGGNTQYF
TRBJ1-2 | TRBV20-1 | CSARDFKGPAGDGYTF
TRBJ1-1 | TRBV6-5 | CASKQQGANTEAFF
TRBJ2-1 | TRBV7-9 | CASSLDLDGQFF
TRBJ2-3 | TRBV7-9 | CASSLVGLADDTQYF
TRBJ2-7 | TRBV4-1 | CASSQDRVWAGIAYEQYF
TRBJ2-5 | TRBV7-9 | CASSFLETQYF
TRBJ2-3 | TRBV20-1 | CSAGDITDTQYF
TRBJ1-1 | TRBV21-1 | CASSKAGGANTEAFF
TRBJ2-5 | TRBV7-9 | CASSVTGTVGGFQETQYF
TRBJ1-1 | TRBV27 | CASRGTGNTEAFF
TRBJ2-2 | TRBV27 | CASSFEGRGTGELFF
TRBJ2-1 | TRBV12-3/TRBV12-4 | CASNPGLSNEQFF
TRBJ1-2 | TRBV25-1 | CASSDGGLYGYTF
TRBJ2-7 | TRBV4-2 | CASSQDMLGGYEQYF
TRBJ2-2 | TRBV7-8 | CASSLLLSDTGELFF
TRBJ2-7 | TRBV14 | CASSSVAGAYEQYF
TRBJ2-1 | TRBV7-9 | CASSPEGGRNYNEQFF
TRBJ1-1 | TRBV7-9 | CASSDTGGSTEAFF
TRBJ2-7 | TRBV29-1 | CSVEVGGSSYEQYF
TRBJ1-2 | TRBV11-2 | CASSLDLAANYGYTF
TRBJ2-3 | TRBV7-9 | CASSSPHGGASDTQYF
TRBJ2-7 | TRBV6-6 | CASSTTSGIYEQYF
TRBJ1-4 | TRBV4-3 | CASSQIYRGGEKLFF
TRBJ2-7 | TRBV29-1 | CSVEDSETGSYEQYF
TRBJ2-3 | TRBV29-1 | CSGRGQGADTQYF
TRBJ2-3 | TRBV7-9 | CASSLLPLDREKDTQYF
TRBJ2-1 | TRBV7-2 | CASSLALDGYNEQFF
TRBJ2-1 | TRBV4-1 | CASSLEGLAGGGEQFF
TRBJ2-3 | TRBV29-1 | CSVEPSGTVDTQYF
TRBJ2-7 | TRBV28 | CASSLRAGYEQYF
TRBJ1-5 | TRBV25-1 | CASSGTPNQPQHF
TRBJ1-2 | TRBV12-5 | CASGPGHGTDYYGYTF
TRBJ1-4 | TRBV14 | CASSQDSRAPGEKLFF
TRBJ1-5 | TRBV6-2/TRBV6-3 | CASTQGVEGQPQHF
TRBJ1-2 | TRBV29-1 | CSVEGTPLANYGYTF
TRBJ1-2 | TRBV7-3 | CASSPTGGADYGYTF
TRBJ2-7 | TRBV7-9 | CASGAGTYEQYF